This is a list of T cell receptor beta chains from one sample in a study of regulatory T cells in long-lasting Graves disease. A single record per CDR3 protein comes from TCRdb applying MiXCR to the multiplex PCR reads. The sample has roughly 500,000 distinct CDR3 sequences; around 11% are singletons. The same sample was also used in a study of T cells in Graves' hyperthyroidism and ophthalmopathy.

The sample here was peripheral blood mononuclear cells (PBMCs), taken at new diagnosis, from a patient treated with antithyroid drugs. All receptors derive from a young woman with Graves disease. Each CDR3 is given with its conserved first and last residue. Fields, in order: clone size, V gene, J gene, D gene, CDR3 protein, CDR3 DNA. D genes are given only for firm matches. Clone size, where shown, is once, few, many, or a class for clones that have expanded.

clone_size: many; v_call: TRBV10-3; j_call: TRBJ1-2; d_call: NA; cdr3_aa: CAISDPGGFGYTF; cdr3_nt: TGTGCCATCAGTGACCCGGGGGGGTTTGGCTACACCTTC
clone_size: many; v_call: TRBV20-1; j_call: TRBJ2-1; d_call: NA; cdr3_aa: CSARDQWSSYNEQFF; cdr3_nt: TGCAGTGCTAGAGATCAGTGGAGCTCCTACAATGAGCAGTTCTTC
clone_size: many; v_call: TRBV20-1; j_call: TRBJ2-4; d_call: NA; cdr3_aa: CSARVAGKNIQYF; cdr3_nt: TGCAGTGCTAGAGTTGCAGGCAAAAACATTCAGTACTTC
clone_size: many; v_call: TRBV7-9; j_call: TRBJ2-3; d_call: NA; cdr3_aa: CASSPHDTSTDTQYF; cdr3_nt: TGTGCCAGCAGCCCTCATGACACTAGCACAGATACGCAGTATTTT
clone_size: many; v_call: TRBV7-8; j_call: TRBJ2-1; d_call: NA; cdr3_aa: CASVGGPGEQFF; cdr3_nt: TGTGCCAGCGTCGGAGGGCCGGGTGAGCAGTTCTTC
clone_size: many; v_call: TRBV20-1; j_call: TRBJ2-5; d_call: TRBD2; cdr3_aa: CSARVAGGETQYF; cdr3_nt: TGCAGTGCTAGAGTAGCGGGAGGGGAGACCCAGTACTTC
clone_size: many; v_call: TRBV2; j_call: TRBJ2-7; d_call: NA; cdr3_aa: CASRLGQISYEQYF; cdr3_nt: TGTGCCAGCAGACTTGGACAGATCTCCTACGAGCAGTACTTC
clone_size: many; v_call: TRBV19; j_call: TRBJ2-7; d_call: TRBD2; cdr3_aa: CASPCRSLAGVREQYF; cdr3_nt: TGTGCCAGTCCTTGCCGATCGCTAGCGGGAGTCAGGGAGCAGTACTTC
clone_size: once; v_call: TRBV6-4; j_call: TRBJ1-6; d_call: NA; cdr3_aa: CASSERGGSPLHF; cdr3_nt: TGTGCCAGCAGTGAACGGGGCGGCTCACCCCTCCACTTT
clone_size: few; v_call: TRBV9; j_call: TRBJ1-1; d_call: NA; cdr3_aa: CASSAGYSTAGATEAFF; cdr3_nt: TGTGCCAGCAGCGCAGGATACTCAACAGCTGGTGCCACTGAAGCTTTCTTT
clone_size: many; v_call: TRBV2; j_call: TRBJ1-1; d_call: TRBD1; cdr3_aa: CASRSTGPNTEAFF; cdr3_nt: TGTGCCAGCAGATCGACAGGGCCAAACACTGAAGCTTTCTTT
clone_size: many; v_call: TRBV12-3/TRBV12-4; j_call: TRBJ1-4; d_call: NA; cdr3_aa: CASSYGDPASEKLFF; cdr3_nt: TGTGCCAGCAGTTACGGGGACCCCGCAAGTGAAAAACTGTTTTTT
clone_size: NA; v_call: TRBV28; j_call: TRBJ1-5; d_call: NA; cdr3_aa: CASSFPGQSNQPQHF; cdr3_nt: TGTGCCAGCAGTTTCCCAGGACAGAGCAATCAGCCCCAGCATTTT
clone_size: many; v_call: TRBV7-8; j_call: TRBJ2-2; d_call: NA; cdr3_aa: CASSFSVNTGELFF; cdr3_nt: TGTGCCAGCAGCTTCTCAGTGAACACCGGGGAGCTGTTTTTT
clone_size: NA; v_call: TRBV6-1; j_call: TRBJ2-1; d_call: TRBD2; cdr3_aa: CASRVAGGPGEQFF; cdr3_nt: TGTGCCAGCAGAGTAGCGGGAGGGCCTGGTGAGCAGTTCTTC
clone_size: few; v_call: TRBV19; j_call: TRBJ1-1; d_call: NA; cdr3_aa: CASSIDGGPPNTEAFF; cdr3_nt: TGTGCCAGTAGTATTGACGGGGGCCCACCGAACACTGAAGCTTTCTTT
clone_size: many; v_call: TRBV6-2/TRBV6-3; j_call: TRBJ1-6; d_call: TRBD1; cdr3_aa: CASRGDRVNSPLHF; cdr3_nt: TGTGCCAGCAGGGGGGACAGGGTTAATTCACCCCTCCACTTT
clone_size: many; v_call: TRBV28; j_call: TRBJ2-5; d_call: NA; cdr3_aa: CASSLRAFRAETQYF; cdr3_nt: TGTGCCAGCAGCTTGCGGGCATTTCGGGCGGAGACCCAGTACTTC
clone_size: many; v_call: TRBV27; j_call: TRBJ2-7; d_call: NA; cdr3_aa: CASSPPRGEGPYEQYF; cdr3_nt: TGTGCCAGCAGTCCCCCCCGAGGGGAAGGCCCCTACGAGCAGTACTTC
clone_size: many; v_call: TRBV18; j_call: TRBJ2-5; d_call: NA; cdr3_aa: CASSPSAPVETQYF; cdr3_nt: TGTGCCAGCTCACCTTCGGCCCCGGTTGAGACCCAGTACTTC
clone_size: many; v_call: TRBV19; j_call: TRBJ2-1; d_call: TRBD2; cdr3_aa: CASSPGTSGIYNEQFF; cdr3_nt: TGTGCCAGTAGTCCAGGGACTAGCGGGATATACAATGAGCAGTTCTTC
clone_size: NA; v_call: TRBV20-1; j_call: TRBJ1-5; d_call: NA; cdr3_aa: CSASPQINQPQHF; cdr3_nt: TGCAGTGCTAGTCCGCAGATCAATCAGCCCCAGCATTTT
clone_size: NA; v_call: TRBV10-2; j_call: TRBJ2-1; d_call: NA; cdr3_aa: CASSVTFRESSYNEQFF; cdr3_nt: TGCGCCAGCAGTGTCACGTTCCGGGAGAGCTCCTACAATGAGCAGTTCTTC
clone_size: NA; v_call: TRBV12-3/TRBV12-4; j_call: TRBJ2-3; d_call: NA; cdr3_aa: CASTLTSGDTDTQYF; cdr3_nt: TGTGCCAGCACTCTGACTAGTGGGGACACAGATACGCAGTATTTT
clone_size: few; v_call: TRBV20-1; j_call: TRBJ1-2; d_call: NA; cdr3_aa: CSVFTPGGYGYTF; cdr3_nt: TGCAGTGTTTTTACCCCGGGCGGCTATGGCTACACCTTC
clone_size: many; v_call: TRBV27; j_call: TRBJ1-1; d_call: TRBD1; cdr3_aa: CASSLNRGLTEAFF; cdr3_nt: TGTGCCAGCAGTCTTAACAGGGGGCTGACTGAAGCTTTCTTT
clone_size: NA; v_call: TRBV3-1; j_call: TRBJ2-7; d_call: NA; cdr3_aa: CASSQDLRTLKQYF; cdr3_nt: TGTGCCAGCAGCCAAGACCTAAGGACTCTAAAGCAGTACTTC